This T cell receptor beta chain was sequenced for a study of PD-1 blockade in classical Hodgkin lymphoma. Study results and caveats: Nivolumab starters within 1 year of ASCT were excluded.

With no exception, relapse followed autologous stem cell transplantation in all patients, and brentuximab vedotin exposure varied. Note on this clone: Antigen: not known.

Here immunoSEQ multiplex PCR was the method, and the copy in TCRdb shows in-frame clones only, minus some. In the table there are 66,000 or so clones, about two thirds of which are singletons. The receptor comes from a human donor with classical Hodgkin lymphoma. The source was peripheral blood mononuclear cells (PBMCs), collected before the second cycle of nivolumab.

The CDR3 region is CASSRAYRGAKNIQYF. The CDR3 coding sequence is TGTGCCAGCAGCCGCGCATACAGGGGGGCCAAAAACATTCAGTACTTC. The chain carries TRBV7-9 and TRBJ2-4; 8 nucleotides line up with TRBD1. After removal of 5 bases from V and 1 base from J, the junction contained 7 bases not matched to a gene. The CDR3 consists of 16 residues. Germline assignment: CDR1 SEHNR and CDR2 FQNEAQ (reference sequence).